Listed below are T cell receptor beta chains from one sample, sequenced in a study of blood T cell repertoires in COVID-19. Sequencing used immunoSEQ multiplex PCR; TCRdb keeps in-frame clones, though not all of them. This table holds over 150,000 clones, roughly four fifths found once. Sample: peripheral blood. These receptors all stem from a woman in her sixties or seventies with COVID-19, enrolled during active disease. Both conserved end residues are trimmed from each CDR3. The order of the fields is CDR3 length, J gene, D gene, V gene, CDR3 protein. The D gene is left open where the match is weak.

15,TRBJ2-7,TRBD2,TRBV14,ASSQLSGTRDGYEQY
13,TRBJ1-2,TRBD1,TRBV28,ASSLLQGVYYGYT
12,TRBJ1-2,.,TRBV30,AWTSTAASGGYT
13,TRBJ2-4,TRBD1,TRBV7-9,ASSRGQGNTRTQY
12,TRBJ1-5,.,TRBV10-1,ASSSDCSNQPQH
19,TRBJ1-3,TRBD1,TRBV3-1/TRBV3-2,ASSQGKHIRQGAPNGNTIY
13,TRBJ2-1,.,TRBV24-1,ATSEANRVIDEQF
11,TRBJ2-1,TRBD2,TRBV6-5,ASSLAGGNEQF
12,TRBJ2-7,.,TRBV7-2,ASSLASTGYEQY
13,TRBJ2-3,.,TRBV18,ASSPRGELADTQY
13,TRBJ2-7,.,TRBV5-4,ASSQSGSSSYEQY
14,TRBJ1-3,.,TRBV28,ASSSPGALAGNTIY
13,TRBJ1-6,.,TRBV19,ASGARQVTNSPLH
14,TRBJ1-2,TRBD1,TRBV3-1/TRBV3-2,ASSSWSGTVINGYT
15,TRBJ1-6,TRBD1,TRBV27,ASSPHRGSSYNSPLH
10,TRBJ2-2,.,TRBV29-1,SVGQNTGELF
13,TRBJ2-3,TRBD2,TRBV6-6,ASWTSGRGADTQY
14,TRBJ1-1,.,TRBV6-2/TRBV6-3,ASSSRPGQLNTEAF
13,TRBJ2-4,.,TRBV9,ASSPLGQGKNIQY
12,TRBJ2-3,.,TRBV7-2,ASSLTQGPDTQY
14,TRBJ2-5,TRBD2,TRBV27,ASRVGTSGRVETQY
13,TRBJ2-3,.,TRBV7-8,ASSLGDMGRDTQY
14,TRBJ2-7,TRBD2,TRBV9,ASSVETGLAVYEQY
13,TRBJ2-1,TRBD2,TRBV29-1,SVERLAGTYNEQF
13,TRBJ1-3,TRBD1,TRBV5-4,ASSYGTVSGNTIY
13,TRBJ2-1,.,TRBV19,ASRRRQAGNNEQF
12,TRBJ2-6,.,TRBV7-9,ASSFSFGANVLT
11,TRBJ2-1,.,TRBV5-1,ASSLGGRDEQF
14,TRBJ2-7,TRBD1,TRBV29-1,SGYSGTGGPSDEQY